This entry lists 26 T cell receptor beta chains sequenced from one sample in a study of blood T cell repertoires in COVID-19. Method: immunoSEQ multiplex PCR; TCRdb's copy keeps in-frame clones and lacks some. The sample has 200,000 to 300,000 clones; 90% are singletons. What was sequenced was peripheral blood. The receptors stem from a middle-aged woman with acute or convalescent COVID-19.

The sample holds a few counts of this clone. V and J are TRBV4-2 and TRBJ1-6; 7 bases align to TRBD1. Trimming removed 4 bases from V and 5 bases from J; junction bases left unmatched: 8. CDR3 length equals 16 residues. Germline V CDR1 and CDR2: LGHNA, YNFKEQ. In DNA, the CDR3 is TGTGCCAGCAGCCCCAACACAGGGGTTAATAATTCACCCCTCCACTTT. This translates into CASSPNTGVNNSPLHF.

V usage is TRBV10-3 and J usage is TRBJ2-1, with 10 positions matching TRBD2. CDR3 length: 15 residues. Germline trimming cut 6 bases from V and 2 bases from J; bases unmatched to any gene: 4. The germline CDR1 and CDR2 sequences are ENHRY and SYGVKD. DNA for the CDR3: TGTGCCATCAGCTTAGCGGGGGGCGCCTACAATGAGCAGTTCTTC. Its translation: CAISLAGGAYNEQFF.

This chain links TRBV5-1 with TRBJ2-3; 8 positions match TRBD2. CDR1 is SGHRS and CDR2 is YFSETQ in the germline V gene. The V gene end was trimmed by 0 bases and the J gene end by 1 base; junction bases not matched to a gene: 10. The CDR3 totals 18 residues. The DNA of the CDR3 is TGCGCCAGCAGCTTGGACGCGGGGGGAGGTTACGGCACAGATACGCAGTATTTT. Residues: CASSLDAGGGYGTDTQYF.

The J gene is TRBJ1-5, the V gene TRBV7-9; 7 bases are shared with TRBD1. Germline V gene sequence: CDR1 SEHNR, CDR2 FQNEAQ (reference sequence). V shed 5 bases and J 3 bases; nucleotides not matched to a gene: 10. CDR3 length equals 16 residues. The CDR3 sequence is CASSPSTGRSNQPQHF. For the CDR3, the DNA is TGTGCCAGCAGCCCCTCGACAGGGCGGTCCAATCAGCCCCAGCATTTT.

This chain uses TRBV27 with TRBJ1-1; 7 nucleotides line up with TRBD1. Germline CDR1 reads MNHEY; CDR2 reads SMNVEV (reference sequence). The CDR3 has 14 residues. Unmatched junction bases numbered 11, after V lost 6 bases and J lost 7 bases. CDR3 residues: CASRIATGYLEAFF. The CDR3 DNA reads TGTGCCAGCAGAATCGCGACAGGGTATCTTGAAGCTTTCTTT.

A single count supports this clone. The gene calls are TRBV5-1 and TRBJ1-4; 9 nucleotides line up with TRBD1. Per the germline V gene, CDR1 is SGHRS and CDR2 is YFSETQ. The CDR3 covers 15 residues. V dropped 2 bases and J dropped 2; count of bases not matched to a gene: 1. The CDR3 bases are TGCGCCAGCAGCTTTGGGACAGGGACTAATGAAAAACTGTTTTTT. Translated: CASSFGTGTNEKLFF. The full variable domain, in which reference TRBV5-1 and TRBJ1-4 provide the parts outside the CDR3, is KAGVTQTPRYLIKTRGQQVTLSCSPISGHRSVSWYQQTPGQGLQFLFEYFSETQRNKGNFPGRFSGRQFSNSRSEMNVSTLELGDSALYLCASSFGTGTNEKLFFGSGTQLSVL.

This chain connects TRBV7-8 to TRBJ1-1, with a possible D match to TRBD1 (5 bases). V lost 3 bases and J lost 5, with 13 bases in between. The CDR3 totals 14 residues. Germline loops: CDR1 SGHVS, CDR2 FQNEAQ. The CDR3 reads CASSLGRAETEAFF. CDR3 DNA: TGTGCCAGCAGCTTGGGCAGGGCTGAAACTGAAGCTTTCTTT. The whole variable domain, remainder taken from reference TRBV7-8 and TRBJ1-1, is GAGVSQSPRYKVAKRGQDVALRCDPISGHVSLFWYQQALGQGPEFLTYFQNEAQLDKSGLPSDRFFAERPEGSVSTLKIQRTQQEDSAVYLCASSLGRAETEAFFGQGTRLTVV.

Notes on this clone: The junction departs from germline at one end; a sequencing error may be responsible. V is TRBV2 and J is TRBJ1-5; D might be TRBD1 (5 bases). CDR1 and CDR2 (germline): SNHLY, FYNNEI. CDR3 size: 14 residues. The CDR3 coding sequence is TGTGCCAGCAGGGAAGACAGCCGCAATCAGCCCCAGCATTTT. Protein sequence: CASREDSRNQPQHF.

The chain joins TRBV6-5 to TRBJ2-5; 8 bases map to TRBD2. Germline CDR1 MNHEY, CDR2 SVGAGI. Trimming cost V 6 bases and J 4 bases; bases outside gene matches: 7. This CDR3 spans 14 amino acids. The CDR3 region has the DNA TGTGCCAGCAGACCCACGGGGGGGGGAGAGACCCAGTACTTC. It codes for CASRPTGGGETQYF.

CDR3 DNA: TGTGCCAGCAGCACAAAATCAGGACAGCAAGAGACCCAGTACTTC. This gives the protein CASSTKSGQQETQYF. The chain is built from TRBV21-1 and TRBJ2-5; the listed D gene, TRBD1, was not tested against the DNA. TRBV21-1 represents a pseudogene. This CDR3 comprises 15 residues.

The rearrangement links TRBV6-5 to TRBJ1-2, with D possibly being TRBD1 (6 bases). V was trimmed by 10 bases and J by 5 bases, leaving 17 bases between them. CDR1 MNHEY and CDR2 SVGAGI come from the germline V gene. CDR3 length: 13 residues. CDR3 protein: CANWAGVRYGYTF. CDR3 coding DNA: TGTGCCAATTGGGCAGGGGTAAGGTATGGCTACACCTTC.

V is TRBV15 and J is TRBJ1-4; 10 bases align to TRBD1. The CDR3 extends over 17 amino acids. The ends lost 1 base at V and 4 bases at J; junction bases unmatched: 6. The germline CDR1 and CDR2 sequences are LNHNV and YYDKDF (reference sequence). The CDR3 spells CATSRGTDRGLNEKLFF. CDR3 DNA: TGTGCCACCAGCAGAGGAACCGACAGGGGGCTTAATGAAAAACTGTTTTTT.

The chain has TRBV7-9 and TRBJ2-2; D uncertain. V dropped 3 bases and J dropped 4 bases, with 9 bases sitting between them. The CDR3 contains 14 residues. CDR1 is SEHNR, CDR2 FQNEAQ, per germline (reference sequence). DNA of the CDR3: TGTGCCAGCAGCTTCCTTGACACCACCGGGGAGCTGTTTTTT. Its translation: CASSFLDTTGELFF.

The chain combines TRBV19 with TRBJ2-3; 9 bases align to TRBD2. This CDR3 region has 17 residues. Germline trimming cut 0 bases from V and 7 bases from J; bases unmatched to any gene: 11. CDR1 and CDR2 from the germline V gene are LNHDA and SQIVND (reference sequence). The CDR3 sequence is CASSIEVMRGGMYTQYF. As DNA, the CDR3 is TGTGCCAGTAGTATAGAGGTGATGCGGGGGGGCATGTATACGCAGTATTTT.

The rearrangement links TRBV7-8 to TRBJ2-7, with D unresolved. Germline V gene data show CDR1 as SGHVS and CDR2 as FQNEAQ. This CDR3 comprises 12 residues. Between the trimmed V and J ends, which lost 4 bases and 3 bases, there was a span of 7 bases. DNA for the CDR3: TGTGCCAGCAGCTCAGGCCACTACGAGCAGTACGTC. Residues: CASSSGHYEQYV.

With regard to this clone: Additional DNA sequences in this sample encode the identical CDR3. The chain uses TRBV5-1 and TRBJ2-1; 12 bases are a match to TRBD2. Germline V gives CDR1 SGHRS, CDR2 YFSETQ. J gave up 4 bases and V 1 base, and 0 bases lay outside the gene matches. The CDR3 consists of 15 residues. The CDR3 reads CASSLTSGGYNEQFF. The CDR3 coding sequence is TGCGCCAGCAGCTTGACTAGCGGGGGGTACAATGAGCAGTTCTTC.

The chain recombines TRBV5-1 with TRBJ2-1; D gene uncertain. Trimming pared 2 bases from V and 11 bases from J, leaving 8 bases between. The CDR3 has 11 amino acids. Per germline, CDR1 SGHRS and CDR2 YFSETQ. The CDR3, as DNA: TGCGCCAGCAGCTTAGTAGATCAGCAGTTCTTC. It yields the protein CASSLVDQQFF.

J is TRBJ2-3 and V is TRBV2; TRBD2 aligns across 8 bases. V dropped 4 bases and J dropped 0; count of bases not matched to a gene: 6. The CDR3 has 16 amino acids. Germline V gene sequence: CDR1 SNHLY, CDR2 FYNNEI. In DNA, the CDR3 is TGTGCCAGCAGTGTCCTTGCGGGGGGTAGCACAGATACGCAGTATTTT. Protein sequence: CASSVLAGGSTDTQYF.

J is TRBJ2-5 and V is TRBV24-1; tentative D call: TRBD1 (5 bases). This CDR3 has 12 residues. Germline CDR1 is KGHDR and CDR2 is SFDVKD. Trimming cost V 3 bases and J 5 bases, with 6 bases left between them. Written as DNA, the CDR3 is TGTGCCACCAGTGATCCAGGGGAGACCCAGTACTTC. It encodes CATSDPGETQYF.

The chain uses TRBV18 and TRBJ2-1, with D possibly matching TRBD2 (7 bases). The ends were cut back, 3 bases at V and 3 bases at J, with 21 bases in the middle. This CDR3 has 18 amino acids. CDR1 is KGHSH and CDR2 is LQKENI in the germline V gene. The CDR3 spells CASSPRRWKRGHYNEQFF. CDR3 bases: TGTGCCAGCTCACCCCGCCGGTGGAAGCGGGGACACTACAATGAGCAGTTCTTC.

This clone was recorded once. J is TRBJ2-1 and V is TRBV5-1, with TRBD1 as a possible D gene (7 bases). Germline lookup yields CDR1 SGHRS and CDR2 YFSETQ. CDR3 length: 16 residues. V was shortened by 3 bases and J by 9 bases, with 22 bases between the two germline ends. In DNA form, the CDR3 reads TGCGCCAGCAGCTCCACCCCCAGGACTACAGGGGTTGAGCAGTTCTTC. The encoded protein is CASSSTPRTTGVEQFF.

The J gene is TRBJ2-5, the V gene TRBV4-1; 8 nucleotides line up with TRBD1. The CDR3 consists of 14 residues. The J segment lost 3 bases and the V segment lost 4 bases, leaving 4 bases of the junction unmatched. The germline gives CDR1 MGHRA, CDR2 YSYEKL. The CDR3 sequence: CASSLSGGEETQYF. The CDR3, as DNA: TGCGCCAGCAGCCTATCAGGGGGCGAAGAGACCCAGTACTTC.

The chain uses TRBV7-9 and TRBJ1-1, with 8 bases fitting TRBD1. The CDR3 has 13 residues. Germline CDR1 and CDR2: SEHNR and FQNEAQ (reference sequence). Trimming took 5 bases from V and 6 from J; bases not matched to a gene: 5. CDR3 nucleotide sequence: TGTGCCAGCAGCCAGGACAGGGTTTCTGAAGCTTTCTTT. Encoded protein: CASSQDRVSEAFF.

Concerning this clone: Given the absence of the conserved phenylalanine or tryptophan at the CDR3 end, a read error is likely. No DNA is shown, since the ends of the CDR3 on it are uncertain; the CDR3 is the one TCRdb lists. The CDR3 region is CASSEGIEAASV. The V and J genes are TRBV6-1 and TRBJ1-1. Germline CDR1 is MNHNS and CDR2 is SASEGT. The CDR3 contains 12 residues when both ends are counted.

This chain joins TRBV27 and TRBJ2-2, with D uncertain. The germline CDR1 and CDR2 sequences are MNHEY and SMNVEV (reference sequence). Trimming took 5 bases from V and 0 from J, leaving 19 bases between them. CDR3 size: 18 residues. The CDR3 reads CASSPPGSATANTGELFF. The CDR3 DNA is TGTGCCAGCAGTCCCCCCGGAAGCGCGACGGCGAACACCGGGGAGCTGTTTTTT.

The chain has TRBV7-2 and TRBJ2-4; D may be TRBD2 (7 bases). The CDR3 runs 15 residues. The V gene's germline CDR1 is SGHTA and CDR2 FQGNSA. Trimming took 5 bases from V and 8 from J, leaving 19 bases between them. CDR3 sequence reads: CASSPGGAGGDIQYF. CDR3 nucleotide sequence: TGTGCCAGCAGCCCTGGGGGGGCAGGAGGGGACATTCAGTACTTC.